The 15 T cell receptor beta chains presented below share a single source sample, sequenced in a study of blood T cell repertoires in COVID-19. The assay was immunoSEQ multiplex PCR, and TCRdb's table has in-frame clones only and misses some. Here the sample spans some 310,000 clones, roughly 88% being singletons. The sequenced material came from peripheral blood. These receptors were collected from a woman between 25 and 40 years old with COVID-19, enrolled during active disease.

The rearrangement joins TRBV14 to TRBJ2-7; D is unresolved. V was clipped by 0 bases and J by 2 bases, with 5 bases between them. The length of the CDR3 is 13 residues. Germline loops: CDR1 SGHDN, CDR2 FVKESK. This CDR3 is CASSQDIAYEQYF. CDR3 nucleotides: TGTGCCAGCAGCCAAGATATCGCCTACGAGCAGTACTTC.

The chain joins TRBV25-1 to TRBJ1-2; TRBD1 agrees at 8 bases. V lost 4 bases and J lost 8; bases outside the gene matches: 6. The CDR3 totals 13 residues. Germline CDR1 reads MGHDK; CDR2 reads SYGVNS. CDR3 nucleotide sequence: TGTGCCAGCAGTGCAGGGACAGGTCTCGGCTACACCTTC. It translates to CASSAGTGLGYTF.

The rearrangement joins TRBV28 to TRBJ1-5, with TRBD1 identical over 7 bases. This CDR3 comprises 15 residues. The germline V gene has CDR1 MDHEN and CDR2 SYDVKM. After removal of 3 bases from V and 2 bases from J, the junction contained 4 bases not matched to a gene. This CDR3 is CASSFEGAGNQPQHF. The CDR3 bases are TGTGCCAGCAGTTTTGAGGGGGCGGGCAATCAGCCCCAGCATTTT.

The chain recombines TRBV12-5 with TRBJ2-7, with TRBD2 as a possible D gene (6 bases). Germline V CDR1 and CDR2: LGHNT, FRNRAP. The V gene lost 0 bases and the J gene lost 3 bases, with 24 bases spanning the gap. CDR3 length: 19 residues. This CDR3 reads CASGLVPVFGWREDYEQYF. The CDR3 region has the DNA TGTGCTAGTGGTTTGGTACCCGTTTTTGGATGGCGGGAAGACTACGAGCAGTACTTC.

The V call is TRBV4-1, the J call TRBJ2-7; a possible D gene is TRBD1 (5 bases). The CDR3 loop spans 16 amino acids. Trimming shortened V by 0 bases and J by 4 bases, and 16 bases separated the two germline ends. The germline V gene encodes CDR1 MGHRA and CDR2 YSYEKL. The CDR3, as DNA: TGCGCCAGCAGCCAAGAGTCGCAGGGTGATTGGTACGAGCAGTACTTC. This encodes CASSQESQGDWYEQYF.

This chain joins TRBV5-6 and TRBJ1-4, with TRBD1 as a possible D gene (5 bases). The CDR3 has 14 amino acids. V was shortened by 4 bases and J by 3 bases, with 10 bases between the two germline ends. Germline-derived CDR1 and CDR2 are SGHDT and YYEEEE. DNA of the CDR3: TGTGCCAGCAGCCCAGGGATGGCTAATGAAAAACTGTTTTTT. Translated, it gives CASSPGMANEKLFF.

V and J are TRBV3-1 (or the pseudogene TRBV3-2) and TRBJ2-2; TRBD2 might be the D (7 bases). V shed 1 base and J shed 4 bases, with 19 bases lying between them. CDR3 length: 18 amino acids. CDR1 is LGHDT and CDR2 is YNNKEL in the germline V gene (reference sequence). Here the CDR3 reads CASSQARAGAGGTGELFF. CDR3 in DNA: TGTGCCAGCAGCCAAGCTAGGGCGGGGGCTGGAGGCACCGGGGAGCTGTTTTTT.

The rearrangement links TRBV28 to TRBJ1-1; unclear D gene. The CDR3 length is 12 residues. From germline, CDR1 is MDHEN and CDR2 SYDVKM. V was clipped by 4 bases and J by 3 bases, with 6 bases between them. CDR3 sequence: CASSWAYTEAFF. The CDR3 nucleotides are TGTGCCAGCAGTTGGGCCTACACTGAAGCTTTCTTT.

This chain links TRBV5-1 with TRBJ1-3, with 7 bases fitting TRBD1. The germline CDR1 and CDR2 sequences are SGHRS and YFSETQ. The junction had 1 base not matched to a gene; V was cut back by 0 bases and J by 1 base. The CDR3 covers 15 residues. CDR3 loop: CASSLEQGSGNTIYF. The CDR3 DNA reads TGCGCCAGCAGCTTGGAACAGGGGTCTGGAAACACCATATATTTT.

The V call is TRBV19, the J call TRBJ1-6; 11 nucleotides line up with TRBD1. CDR3 size: 15 residues. V trimming: 3 bases; J trimming: 9 bases; junction bases outside the gene matches: 4. The germline V gene encodes CDR1 LNHDA and CDR2 SQIVND (reference sequence). CDR3 DNA sequence: TGTGCCAGTAGTATTGGGGGACAGGGGGGTTCACCCCTCCACTTT. Its translation is CASSIGGQGGSPLHF. The full variable domain, in which reference TRBV19 and TRBJ1-6 provide the parts outside the CDR3, is DGGITQSPKYLFRKEGQNVTLSCEQNLNHDAMYWYRQDPGQGLRLIYYSQIVNDFQKGDIAEGYSVSREKKESFPLTVTSAQKNPTAFYLCASSIGGQGGSPLHFGNGTRLTVT.

This chain joins TRBV3-1 (or the pseudogene TRBV3-2) and TRBJ2-5, with 10 bases that match TRBD1. This CDR3 is 13 amino acids long. Germline trimming cut 5 bases from V and 9 bases from J; bases unmatched to any gene: 6. Germline V lookup: CDR1 LGHDT, CDR2 YNNKEL (reference sequence). In nucleotides, the CDR3 is TGTGCCAGCAGCTTCTCCGGGACAGGGGCCCAGTACTTC. Translated: CASSFSGTGAQYF.

The rearrangement links TRBV6-1 to TRBJ2-3, with D unresolved. Trimming took off 0 bases at V and 0 bases at J, with 10 bases between the two ends. CDR3 length: 16 amino acids. CDR1 is MNHNS, CDR2 SASEGT, per germline. The CDR3 DNA reads TGTGCCAGCAGTGAAGCGGTTGAGCTCAGCACAGATACGCAGTATTTT. Translated: CASSEAVELSTDTQYF.

V and J are TRBV19 and TRBJ1-4, with unresolved D. The V end was cut by 5 bases, the J end by 6 bases, with 10 bases between. Looked up from germline, CDR1 is LNHDA and CDR2 is SQIVND (reference sequence). The CDR3 runs to 13 residues. CDR3 in amino acids: CASSLRTYEKLFF. CDR3 sequence (DNA): TGTGCCAGTAGTCTACGAACGTATGAAAAACTGTTTTTT.

The V gene is TRBV6-5, the J gene TRBJ1-1; 7 nucleotides line up with TRBD1. The trim removed 6 bases at V and 5 bases at J, leaving 12 bases unmatched. The CDR3 contains 15 residues. CDR1 is MNHEY and CDR2 is SVGAGI in the germline V gene. The CDR3 bases are TGTGCCAGCAGGAGGGGTGACAGGGAGGTGACTGAAGCTTTCTTT. This encodes CASRRGDREVTEAFF.

The V and J genes are TRBV9 and TRBJ2-1, with TRBD2 identical over 8 bases. V lost 2 bases to trimming and J lost 1 base; unmatched junction nucleotides: 14. The CDR3 is 19 amino acids. Germline V gene sequence: CDR1 SGDLS, CDR2 YYNGEE. Here the CDR3 DNA reads TGTGCCAGCAGCGTGGAAAGCCTAAGTAGCGGGAAGTCCTACAATGAGCAGTTCTTC. Amino acids: CASSVESLSSGKSYNEQFF.